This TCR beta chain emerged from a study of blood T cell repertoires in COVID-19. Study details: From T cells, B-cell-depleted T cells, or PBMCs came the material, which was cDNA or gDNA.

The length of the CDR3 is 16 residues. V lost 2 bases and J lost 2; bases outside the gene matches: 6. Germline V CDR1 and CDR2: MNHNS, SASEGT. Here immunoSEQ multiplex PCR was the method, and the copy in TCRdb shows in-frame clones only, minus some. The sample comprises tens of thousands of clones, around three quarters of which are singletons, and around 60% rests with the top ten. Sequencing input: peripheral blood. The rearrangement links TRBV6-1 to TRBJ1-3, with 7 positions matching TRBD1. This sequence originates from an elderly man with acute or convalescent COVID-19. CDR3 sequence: CASSESPRGAGNTIYF. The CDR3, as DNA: TGTGCCAGCAGTGAAAGCCCCAGGGGGGCTGGAAACACCATATATTTT.